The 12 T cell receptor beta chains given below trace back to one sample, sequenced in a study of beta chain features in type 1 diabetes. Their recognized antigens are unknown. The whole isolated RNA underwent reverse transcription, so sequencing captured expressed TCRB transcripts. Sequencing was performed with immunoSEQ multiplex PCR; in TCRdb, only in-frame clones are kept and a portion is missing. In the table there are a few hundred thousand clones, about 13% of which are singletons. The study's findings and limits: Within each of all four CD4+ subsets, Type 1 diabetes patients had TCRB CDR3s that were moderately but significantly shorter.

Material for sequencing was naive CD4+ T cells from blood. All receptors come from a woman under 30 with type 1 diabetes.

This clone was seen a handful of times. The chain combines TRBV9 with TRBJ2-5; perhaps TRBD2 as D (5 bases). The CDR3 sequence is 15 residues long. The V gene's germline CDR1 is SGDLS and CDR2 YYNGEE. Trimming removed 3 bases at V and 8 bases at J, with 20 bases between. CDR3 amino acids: CASSEGSVRSFTQYF. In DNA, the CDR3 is TGTGCCAGCAGCGAGGGTAGCGTCCGAAGTTTCACCCAGTACTTC.

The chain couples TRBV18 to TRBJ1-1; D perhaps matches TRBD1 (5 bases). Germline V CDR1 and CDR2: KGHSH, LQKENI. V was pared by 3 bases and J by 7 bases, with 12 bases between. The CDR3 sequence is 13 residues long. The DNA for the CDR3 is TGTGCCAGCTCACCTCGGGACTTCGGTGAAGCTTTCTTT. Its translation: CASSPRDFGEAFF.

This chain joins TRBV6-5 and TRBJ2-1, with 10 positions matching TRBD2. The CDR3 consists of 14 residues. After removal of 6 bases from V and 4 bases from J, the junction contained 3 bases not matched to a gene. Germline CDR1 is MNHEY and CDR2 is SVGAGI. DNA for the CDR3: TGTGCCAGCAGGGGGACTAGCGAGTACAATGAGCAGTTCTTC. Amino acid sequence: CASRGTSEYNEQFF.

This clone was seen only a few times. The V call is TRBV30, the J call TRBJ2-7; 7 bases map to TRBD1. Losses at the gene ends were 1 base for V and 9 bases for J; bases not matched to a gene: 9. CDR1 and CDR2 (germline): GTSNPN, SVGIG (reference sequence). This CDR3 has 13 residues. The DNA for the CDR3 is TGTGCCTGGAGTGGGGGGCAGAGGGGGCTGCAGTACGTC. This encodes CAWSGGQRGLQYV.

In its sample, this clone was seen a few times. CDR3 in DNA: TGTGCCTGGAGTCCGGGGGGACACCAGCCCCAGCATTTT. Translating gives CAWSPGGHQPQHF. The rearrangement links TRBV30 to TRBJ1-5; TRBD1 might be the D (6 bases). CDR3 size: 13 residues. The germline CDR1 and CDR2 sequences are GTSNPN and SVGIG (reference sequence). V was pared by 2 bases and J by 7 bases, with 12 bases between.

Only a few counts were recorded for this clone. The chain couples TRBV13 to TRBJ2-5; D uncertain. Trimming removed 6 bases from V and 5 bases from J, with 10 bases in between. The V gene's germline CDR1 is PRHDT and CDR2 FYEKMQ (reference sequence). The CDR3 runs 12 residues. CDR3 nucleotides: TGTGCCAGCAGTCTCCGGGTGGAGACCCAGTACTTC. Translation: CASSLRVETQYF.

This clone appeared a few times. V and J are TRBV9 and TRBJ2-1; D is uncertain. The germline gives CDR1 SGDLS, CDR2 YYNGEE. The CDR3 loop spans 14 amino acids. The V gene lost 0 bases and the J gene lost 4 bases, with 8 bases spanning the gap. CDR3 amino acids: CASSVAPEYNEQFF. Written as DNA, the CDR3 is TGTGCCAGCAGCGTAGCGCCCGAGTACAATGAGCAGTTCTTC.

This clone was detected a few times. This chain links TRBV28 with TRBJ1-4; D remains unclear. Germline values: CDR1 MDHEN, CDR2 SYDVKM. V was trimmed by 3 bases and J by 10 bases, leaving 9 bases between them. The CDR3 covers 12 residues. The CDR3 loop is CASSFSVGKLFF. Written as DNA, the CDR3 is TGTGCCAGCAGTTTTTCGGTTGGAAAACTGTTTTTT.

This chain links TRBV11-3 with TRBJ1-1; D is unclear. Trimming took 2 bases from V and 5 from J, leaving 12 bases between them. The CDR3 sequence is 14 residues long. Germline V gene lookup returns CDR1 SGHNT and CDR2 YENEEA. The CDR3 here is CASSLSVGWTEAFF. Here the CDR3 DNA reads TGTGCCAGCAGCTTATCTGTGGGCTGGACTGAAGCTTTCTTT.

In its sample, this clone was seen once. The CDR3 protein is CASSSSTGSEQYV. The CDR3 bases are TGTGCCAGCAGCTCATCAACAGGGTCCGAGCAGTACGTC. The chain recombines TRBV28 with TRBJ2-7; a weak D match, TRBD1 (6 bases). Germline loops: CDR1 MDHEN, CDR2 SYDVKM. This CDR3 spans 13 amino acids. The V and J ends lost 6 bases and 6 bases respectively, with 15 bases between them.

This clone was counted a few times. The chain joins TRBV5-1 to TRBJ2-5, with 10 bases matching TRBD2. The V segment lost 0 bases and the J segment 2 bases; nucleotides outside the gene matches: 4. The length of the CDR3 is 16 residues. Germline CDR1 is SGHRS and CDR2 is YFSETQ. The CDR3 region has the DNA TGCGCCAGCAGCTTGGCCACTAGCGGGACTCAAGAGACCCAGTACTTC. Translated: CASSLATSGTQETQYF. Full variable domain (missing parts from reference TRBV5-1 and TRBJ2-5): KAGVTQTPRYLIKTRGQQVTLSCSPISGHRSVSWYQQTPGQGLQFLFEYFSETQRNKGNFPGRFSGRQFSNSRSEMNVSTLELGDSALYLCASSLATSGTQETQYFGPGTRLLVL.

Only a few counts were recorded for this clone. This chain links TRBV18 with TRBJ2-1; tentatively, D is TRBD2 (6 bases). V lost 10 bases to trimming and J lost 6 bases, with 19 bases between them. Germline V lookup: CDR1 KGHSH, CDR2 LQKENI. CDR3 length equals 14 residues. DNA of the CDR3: TGTGCCACCCTGACTAGTCTGGGGGGCAATGAGCAGTTCTTC. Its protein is CATLTSLGGNEQFF. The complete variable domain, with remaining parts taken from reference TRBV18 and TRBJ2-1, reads NAGVMQNPRHLVRRRGQEARLRCSPMKGHSHVYWYRQLPEEGLKFMVYLQKENIIDESGMPKERFSAEFPKEGPSILRIQQVVRGDSAAYFCATLTSLGGNEQFFGPGTRLTVL.